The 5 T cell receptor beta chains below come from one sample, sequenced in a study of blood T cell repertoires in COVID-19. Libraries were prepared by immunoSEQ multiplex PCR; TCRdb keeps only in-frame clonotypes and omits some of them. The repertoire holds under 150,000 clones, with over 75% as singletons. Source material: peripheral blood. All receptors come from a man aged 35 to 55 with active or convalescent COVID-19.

CDR3 nucleotides: TGTGCTAGTGGTTTGCTCGGACAAAGAGCTTTCTTT. It translates to CASGLLGQRAFF. The chain couples TRBV12-5 to TRBJ1-1, with D maybe TRBD1 (5 bases). Germline loops: CDR1 LGHNT, CDR2 FRNRAP. This CDR3 is 12 amino acids long. The germline V and J ends were trimmed by 2 bases and 10 bases, with 11 bases remaining between them.

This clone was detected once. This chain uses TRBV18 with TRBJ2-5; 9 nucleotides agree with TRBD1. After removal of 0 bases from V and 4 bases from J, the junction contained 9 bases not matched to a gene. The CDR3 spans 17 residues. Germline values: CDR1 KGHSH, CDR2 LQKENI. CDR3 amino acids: CASSPPGRQGVGETQYF. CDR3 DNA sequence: TGTGCCAGCTCACCACCGGGGAGACAGGGGGTAGGAGAGACCCAGTACTTC.

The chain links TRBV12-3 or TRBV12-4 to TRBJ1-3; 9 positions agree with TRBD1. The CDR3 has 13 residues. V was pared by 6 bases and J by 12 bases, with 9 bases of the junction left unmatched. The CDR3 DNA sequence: TGTGCCAGCAGATCACAGGGGGCGCGATACATATATTTT. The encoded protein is CASRSQGARYIYF.

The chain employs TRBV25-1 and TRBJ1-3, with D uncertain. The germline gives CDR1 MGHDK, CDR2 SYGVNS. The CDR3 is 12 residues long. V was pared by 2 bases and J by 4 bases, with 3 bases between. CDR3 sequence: CASSEAGNTIYF. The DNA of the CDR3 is TGTGCCAGCAGTGAAGCGGGAAACACCATATATTTT.

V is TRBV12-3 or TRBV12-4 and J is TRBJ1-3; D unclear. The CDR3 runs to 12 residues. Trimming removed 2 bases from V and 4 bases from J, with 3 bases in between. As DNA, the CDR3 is TGTGCCAGCAGTTTACAGGGAAACACCATATATTTT. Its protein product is CASSLQGNTIYF.